The source of this T cell receptor (beta chain) is a study of blood T cell repertoires in COVID-19. Looking at the study overall: Sample material is recorded as cDNA or gDNA derived from T cells, B-cell-depleted T cells, or PBMCs.

In Seattle, patients joined the study during active infection and were tracked longitudinally. CDR3 size: 16 residues. Trimming cost V 3 bases and J 4 bases; bases outside gene matches: 11. The germline V gene encodes CDR1 SGHRS and CDR2 YFSETQ. In the original processing: Nucleated cell number was recorded as an estimate derived from reference gene primer amplification. Sequencing was performed with immunoSEQ multiplex PCR; in TCRdb, only in-frame clones are kept and a portion is missing. V, J and clone size were drawn from that table, and D and trimming were deduced from the DNA. This sample has fewer than 700,000 clones, with around 90% found just once.

The rearrangement links TRBV5-1 to TRBJ1-2, with TRBD1 matching over 8 bases. The source is a woman aged 50 to 60 with COVID-19, enrolled during active disease. Sequencing was done on a sample of peripheral blood. This CDR3 is CASSSSPDRGTYGYTF. The CDR3 DNA follows: TGCGCCAGCAGCTCCTCTCCTGACAGGGGTACCTATGGCTACACCTTC. Looking up the rest from reference TRBV5-1 and TRBJ1-2 gives the full variable domain: KAGVTQTPRYLIKTRGQQVTLSCSPISGHRSVSWYQQTPGQGLQFLFEYFSETQRNKGNFPGRFSGRQFSNSRSEMNVSTLELGDSALYLCASSSSPDRGTYGYTFGSGTRLTVV.